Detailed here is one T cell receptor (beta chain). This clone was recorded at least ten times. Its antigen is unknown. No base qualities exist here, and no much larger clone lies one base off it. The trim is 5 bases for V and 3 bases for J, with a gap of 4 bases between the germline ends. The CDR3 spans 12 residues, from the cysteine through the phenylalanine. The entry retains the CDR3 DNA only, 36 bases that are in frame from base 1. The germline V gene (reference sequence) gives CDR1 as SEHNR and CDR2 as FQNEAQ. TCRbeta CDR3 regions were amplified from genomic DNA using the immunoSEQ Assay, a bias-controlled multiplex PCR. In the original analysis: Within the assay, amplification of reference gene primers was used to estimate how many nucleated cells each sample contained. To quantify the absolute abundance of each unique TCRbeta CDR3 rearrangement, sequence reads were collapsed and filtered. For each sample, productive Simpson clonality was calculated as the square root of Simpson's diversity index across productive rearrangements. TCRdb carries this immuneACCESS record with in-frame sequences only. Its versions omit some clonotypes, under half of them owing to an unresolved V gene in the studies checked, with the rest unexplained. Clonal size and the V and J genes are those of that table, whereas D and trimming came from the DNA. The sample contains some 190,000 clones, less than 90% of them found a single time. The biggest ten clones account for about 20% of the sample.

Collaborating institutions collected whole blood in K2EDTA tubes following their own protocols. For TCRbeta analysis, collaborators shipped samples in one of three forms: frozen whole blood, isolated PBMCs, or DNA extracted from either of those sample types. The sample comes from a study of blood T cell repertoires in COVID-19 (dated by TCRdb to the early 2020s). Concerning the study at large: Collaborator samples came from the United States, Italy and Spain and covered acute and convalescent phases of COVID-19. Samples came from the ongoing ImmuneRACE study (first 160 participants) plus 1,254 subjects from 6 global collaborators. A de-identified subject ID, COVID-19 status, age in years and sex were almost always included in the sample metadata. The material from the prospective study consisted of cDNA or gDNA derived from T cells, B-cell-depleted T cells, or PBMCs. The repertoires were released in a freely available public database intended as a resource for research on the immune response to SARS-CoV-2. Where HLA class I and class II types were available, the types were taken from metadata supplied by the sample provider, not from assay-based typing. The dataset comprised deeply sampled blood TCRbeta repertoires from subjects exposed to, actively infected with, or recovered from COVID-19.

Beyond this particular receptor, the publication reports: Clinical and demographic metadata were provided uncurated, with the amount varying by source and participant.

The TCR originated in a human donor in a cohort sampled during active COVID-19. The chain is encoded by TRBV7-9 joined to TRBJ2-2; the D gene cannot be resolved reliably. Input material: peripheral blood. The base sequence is TGTGCCAGCAGCGCAGACACCGGGGAGCTGTTTTTT. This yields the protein CASSADTGELFF.